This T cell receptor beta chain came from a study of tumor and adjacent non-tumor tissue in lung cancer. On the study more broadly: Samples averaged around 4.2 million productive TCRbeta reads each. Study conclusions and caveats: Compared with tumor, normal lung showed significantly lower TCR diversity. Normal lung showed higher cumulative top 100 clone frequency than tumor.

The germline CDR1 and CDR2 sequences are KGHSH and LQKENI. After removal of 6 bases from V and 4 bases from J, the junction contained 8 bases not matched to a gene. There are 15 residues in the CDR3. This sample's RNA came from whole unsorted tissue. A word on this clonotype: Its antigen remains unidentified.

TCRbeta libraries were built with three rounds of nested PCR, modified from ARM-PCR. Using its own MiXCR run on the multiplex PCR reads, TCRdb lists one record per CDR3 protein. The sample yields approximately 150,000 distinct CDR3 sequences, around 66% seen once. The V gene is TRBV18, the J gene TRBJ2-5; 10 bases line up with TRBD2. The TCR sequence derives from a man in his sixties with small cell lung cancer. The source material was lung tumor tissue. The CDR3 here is CASSSGLATAETQYF. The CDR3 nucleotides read TGTGCCAGCTCCTCGGGACTAGCGACCGCAGAGACCCAGTACTTC.